This is a list of T cell receptor beta chains from one sample in a study of Ad26.COV2.S vaccination and SARS-CoV-2 variants. The table came from immunoSEQ multiplex PCR; TCRdb's copy has only in-frame clones and leaves some out. The sample consists of about 680,000 clones, 70% to 90% of them appearing once. Sample: peripheral blood, taken in a trial of Ad26.COV2.S vaccine versus placebo. The receptors shown here come from a person aged 18 to 59 who received the Ad26.COV2.S COVID-19 vaccine or a placebo. The CDR3 runs from the conserved cysteine through the conserved F or W. D genes are given only for firm matches. For some rows the clone size is stated as once, few or many, or as a class when expanded; others skip it.

d_gene,j_gene,abundance,v_gene,CDR3nt,CDR3aa
.,TRBJ2-1,.,TRBV19,TGTGCCAGTAGTGACGGAGCGGGCCCGTACCTTTACAATGAGCAGTTCTTC,CASSDGAGPYLYNEQFF
.,TRBJ1-5,.,TRBV6-5,TGTGCCAGCGGGACCACAAGCAATCAGCCCCAGCATTTT,CASGTTSNQPQHF
.,TRBJ2-3,.,TRBV2,TGTGCCAGCACCCCAACCGGGACGGGGGCCACAGATACGCAGTATTTT,CASTPTGTGATDTQYF
.,TRBJ1-6,.,TRBV6-1,TGTGCCAGCAGTGGACAGGTTTTCTCCTATAATTCACCCCTCCACTTT,CASSGQVFSYNSPLHF
.,TRBJ1-5,.,TRBV6-6,TGTGCCAGCAGTTACTCCGCGGAGCGCGCGCCCCAGCATTTT,CASSYSAERAPQHF
TRBD2,TRBJ2-7,few,TRBV6-1,TGTGCCAGCAGTGAGCGGGAGGCCGTCTACGAGCAGTACTTC,CASSEREAVYEQYF
.,TRBJ2-1,.,TRBV7-2,TGTGCCAGCAGCTTAGTTCCCGGAAGCTCCTACAATGAGCAGTTCTTC,CASSLVPGSSYNEQFF
.,TRBJ1-2,.,TRBV6-2/TRBV6-3,TGTGCCAGCAGTCCCGGACATACGACCGAAAACTATGGCTACACCTTC,CASSPGHTTENYGYTF
.,TRBJ1-1,.,TRBV20-1,TGCAGTGCTAGTTATCAGGGGACTGAAGCTTTCTTT,CSASYQGTEAFF
TRBD1,TRBJ1-3,.,TRBV5-1,TGCGCCAGCAAGACAGGGGGCATGGACACCATATATTTT,CASKTGGMDTIYF
TRBD1,TRBJ1-4,once,TRBV3-1/TRBV3-2,TGTGCCAGCAGCCAAGATAGGGGACAGCTTAATGAAAAACTGTTTTTT,CASSQDRGQLNEKLFF
.,TRBJ2-1,many,TRBV3-1/TRBV3-2,TGTGCCAGCAGCCAAGTGTCTGGCAGGGGAGGGGGTGAGCAGTTCTTC,CASSQVSGRGGGEQFF
TRBD1,TRBJ1-2,.,TRBV29-1,TGCAGCGTTCGAGGACAGGGTTTTATCTATGGCTACACCTTC,CSVRGQGFIYGYTF
.,TRBJ2-1,once,TRBV19,TGTGCCAGTAGTATAGTCCCTCCTAGGGGGTTCTACAATGAGCAGTTCTTC,CASSIVPPRGFYNEQFF
.,TRBJ2-7,.,TRBV6-4,TGTGCCAGCAGTGTGCCCGCTCGGCCTGCCTACGAGCAGTACTTC,CASSVPARPAYEQYF
.,TRBJ2-5,few,TRBV21-1,TGTGCCAGCAGCATCTCCGGGACAGGGTATCAAGAGACCCAGTACTTC,CASSISGTGYQETQYF
.,TRBJ2-3,once,TRBV3-1/TRBV3-2,TGTGCCAGCAGCCGGGGCGGCACTAGCACAGATACGCAGTATTTT,CASSRGGTSTDTQYF
.,TRBJ2-4,.,TRBV7-3,TGTGCCAGCAGCTTATCCCCTACGAATCGAAACATTCAGTACTTC,CASSLSPTNRNIQYF
.,TRBJ2-3,once,TRBV10-3,TGTGCCATCAGTGGAAAACAGGCGTCGGTCACAGATACGCAGTATTTT,CAISGKQASVTDTQYF
.,TRBJ1-1,.,TRBV10-1,TGCGCCAGCAGTGAGTCTTCCGCAGGTTCTGAAGCTTTCTTT,CASSESSAGSEAFF
.,TRBJ2-7,.,TRBV3-1/TRBV3-2,TGTGCCAGCAGCCAAGCCGACTGGGGCTCCTACGAGCAGTACTTC,CASSQADWGSYEQYF
.,TRBJ1-4,.,TRBV30,TGTGCCTGGAGTAGACCGGGGGCCGAAGAAAAACTGTTTTTT,CAWSRPGAEEKLFF
.,TRBJ2-3,.,TRBV2,TGTGCCAGCAGTGACGGAGGAGATACGCAGTATTTT,CASSDGGDTQYF
.,TRBJ2-5,.,TRBV3-1/TRBV3-2,TGTGCCAGCAGCCAATGGGTCCCAGAGACCCAGTACTTC,CASSQWVPETQYF
.,TRBJ1-1,.,TRBV7-2,TGTGCCAGCAGCTTATGGACAATGAACACTGAAGCTTTCTTT,CASSLWTMNTEAFF
.,TRBJ2-3,.,TRBV11-2,TGTGCCAGCAGCTTAGGAGGTGGTTCAGATACGCAGTATTTT,CASSLGGGSDTQYF
TRBD1,TRBJ2-7,many,TRBV27,TGTGCCAGCAGTACGCGACAGGGGGCAGTCTACGAGCAGTACTTC,CASSTRQGAVYEQYF
TRBD1,TRBJ2-6,.,TRBV4-1,TGCGCCAGCAGTCATAATGCCGCCAGGGGGAGCTCTGGGGCCAACGTCCTGACTTTC,CASSHNAARGSSGANVLTF
.,TRBJ2-2,.,TRBV7-9,TGTGCCAGCAGCATAGTAGGGGGACGGACGAACACCGGGGAGCTGTTTTTT,CASSIVGGRTNTGELFF
.,TRBJ2-3,.,TRBV6-5,TGTGCCAGCAGGTTGAAGGATACGCAGTATTTT,CASRLKDTQYF
TRBD2,TRBJ2-5,.,TRBV2,TGTGCCAGCAGTGTTGGGACTAGCGTGGAGACCCAGTACTTC,CASSVGTSVETQYF
.,TRBJ1-5,.,TRBV27,TGTGCCAGCAGTGGAGGCGGAGGCAATCAGCCCCAGCATTTT,CASSGGGGNQPQHF
TRBD1,TRBJ2-7,.,TRBV6-5,TGTGCCAGCAGTTACCAGGGGACAGCGACCTACGAGCAGTACTTC,CASSYQGTATYEQYF
.,TRBJ2-7,.,TRBV5-1,TGCGCCAGCAGCTTGGGCAGCACCTACGAGCAGTACTTC,CASSLGSTYEQYF
TRBD2,TRBJ2-2,.,TRBV6-5,TGTGCCAGCGGGGGACTAGCGAACACCGGGGAGCTGTTTTTT,CASGGLANTGELFF
.,TRBJ1-5,.,TRBV30,TGTGCCTGGACCGGGGGTAGCAATCAGCCCCAGCATTTT,CAWTGGSNQPQHF
TRBD2,TRBJ2-1,once,TRBV12-3/TRBV12-4,TGTGCCAGCACTCCGGGGGGTGAGCAGTTCTTC,CASTPGGEQFF
.,TRBJ2-2,.,TRBV6-5,TGTGCCTCCGGGACGGTGCCTCCCGGGGAGCTGTTTTTT,CASGTVPPGELFF
.,TRBJ1-5,.,TRBV6-5,TGTGCCAGCAGGAGACTCCAAAATCAGCCCCAGCATTTT,CASRRLQNQPQHF
.,TRBJ1-3,.,TRBV6-1,TGTGCCAGCAGTGAGCAGCGGGGAATTGGAAACACCATATATTTT,CASSEQRGIGNTIYF
.,TRBJ1-5,.,TRBV6-2/TRBV6-3,TGTGCCAGCAGTGATCCCCCGGGACGGAGTAATCAGCCCCAGCATTTT,CASSDPPGRSNQPQHF
.,TRBJ2-3,.,TRBV11-2,TGTGCCAGCAGCTTAGCGGGGGCGGCAGATACGCAGTATTTT,CASSLAGAADTQYF
.,TRBJ2-1,.,TRBV19,TGTGCCAGTAGTATAGGACAGTTCTATGGCAATGAGCAGTTCTTC,CASSIGQFYGNEQFF
.,TRBJ2-7,.,TRBV9,TGTGCCAGCAGCGCTATAGGGGATAGCGAGCAGTACTTC,CASSAIGDSEQYF
.,TRBJ1-1,.,TRBV19,TGTGCCAGTAGTTCGGCCGGGACGGTGAACACTGAAGCTTTCTTT,CASSSAGTVNTEAFF
.,TRBJ1-5,once,TRBV24-1,TGTGCCACCAAGGGGGGAGGCTTGCCGGCTCCAAATCAGCCCCAGCATTTT,CATKGGGLPAPNQPQHF
.,TRBJ1-3,.,TRBV7-8,TGTGCCAGCAGCATATCGGGACTCTTCTCTGGAAACACCATATATTTT,CASSISGLFSGNTIYF
TRBD1,TRBJ1-5,.,TRBV5-1,TGCGCCAGCAGCTTAGGGACAGGGCGCAATCAGCCCCAGCATTTT,CASSLGTGRNQPQHF
.,TRBJ1-1,.,TRBV9,TGTGCCAGTAGTTTCGGGCCGAACACTGAAGCTTTCTTT,CASSFGPNTEAFF
.,TRBJ1-4,once,TRBV7-2,TGTGCCAGCAGCTTAGTATGGGGACGCAATGAAAAACTGTTTTTT,CASSLVWGRNEKLFF